What follows describes a single T cell receptor (beta chain). Within the sample, other DNA sequences also encode this same CDR3. These data belong to a study of control samples from healthy donors and cancer patients. The data were produced by immunoSEQ multiplex PCR, yet TCRdb's version contains in-frame clones alone and is incomplete. In the table there are 95,000 to 120,000 clones, 70% to 85% of which are singletons. With 4 bases removed from V and 5 bases from J, the gap between germline ends came to 6 bases. Germline V gene lookup returns CDR1 SGDLS and CDR2 YYNGEE. The CDR3 sequence is 11 residues long.

The source is a man younger than 35 in good health. This chain connects TRBV9 to TRBJ2-5, with D possibly TRBD1 on 6 matching bases. Source material: blood. CDR3 sequence (DNA): TGTGCCAGCAGCAGGGGGGAGACCCAGTACTTC. Translating gives CASSRGETQYF.